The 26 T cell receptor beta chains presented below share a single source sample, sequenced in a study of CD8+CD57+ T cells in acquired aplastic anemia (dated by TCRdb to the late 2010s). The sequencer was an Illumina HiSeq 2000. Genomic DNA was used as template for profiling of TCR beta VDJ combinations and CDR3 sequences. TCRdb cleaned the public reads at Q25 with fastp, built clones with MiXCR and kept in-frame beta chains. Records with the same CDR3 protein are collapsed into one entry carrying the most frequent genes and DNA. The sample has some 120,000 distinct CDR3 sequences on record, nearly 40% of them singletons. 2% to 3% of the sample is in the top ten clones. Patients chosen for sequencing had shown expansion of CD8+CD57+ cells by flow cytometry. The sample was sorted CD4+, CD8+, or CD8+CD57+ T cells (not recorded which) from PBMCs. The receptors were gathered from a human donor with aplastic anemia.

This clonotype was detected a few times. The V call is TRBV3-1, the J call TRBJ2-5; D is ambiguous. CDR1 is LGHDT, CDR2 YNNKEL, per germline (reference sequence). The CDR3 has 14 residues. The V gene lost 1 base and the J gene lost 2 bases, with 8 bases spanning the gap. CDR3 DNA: TGTGCCAGCAGCCAAGTTATGAATCAAGAGACCCAGTACTTC. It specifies CASSQVMNQETQYF.

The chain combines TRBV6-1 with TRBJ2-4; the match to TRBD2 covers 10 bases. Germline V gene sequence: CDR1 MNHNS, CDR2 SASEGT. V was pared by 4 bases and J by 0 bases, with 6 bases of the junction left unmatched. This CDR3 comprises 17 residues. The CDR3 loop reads CASSVAGGTLAKNIQYF. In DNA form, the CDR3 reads TGTGCCAGCAGTGTAGCGGGGGGCACACTAGCCAAAAACATTCAGTACTTC.

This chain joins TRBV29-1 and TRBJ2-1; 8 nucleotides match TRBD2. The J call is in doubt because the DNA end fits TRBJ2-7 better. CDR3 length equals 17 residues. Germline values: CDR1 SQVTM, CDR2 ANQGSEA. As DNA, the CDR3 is TGCAGCGTGGTGGGTCGGGGGGGCCCCAGCTCCTACAATGAGCAGTACGTC. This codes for CSVVGRGGPSSYNEQYV.

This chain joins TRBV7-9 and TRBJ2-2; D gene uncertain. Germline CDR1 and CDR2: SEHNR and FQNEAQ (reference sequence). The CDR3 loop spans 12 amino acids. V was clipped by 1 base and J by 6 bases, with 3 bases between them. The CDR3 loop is CASSLVSGELFF. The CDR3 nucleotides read TGTGCCAGCAGCTTAGTTTCCGGGGAGCTGTTTTTT.

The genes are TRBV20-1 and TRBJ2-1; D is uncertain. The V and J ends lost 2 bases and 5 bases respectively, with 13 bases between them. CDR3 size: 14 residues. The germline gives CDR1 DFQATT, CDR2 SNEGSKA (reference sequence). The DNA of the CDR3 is TGCAGTGCTAGATCTATCGACGGTCACAATGAGCAGTTCTTC. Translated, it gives CSARSIDGHNEQFF.

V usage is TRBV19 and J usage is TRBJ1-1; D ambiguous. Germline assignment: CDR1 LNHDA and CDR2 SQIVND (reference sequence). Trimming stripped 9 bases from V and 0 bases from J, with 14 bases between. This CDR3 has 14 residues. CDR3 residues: CASSSDGMNTEAFF. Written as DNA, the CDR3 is TGTGCCAGCAGCTCGGACGGCATGAACACTGAAGCTTTCTTT.

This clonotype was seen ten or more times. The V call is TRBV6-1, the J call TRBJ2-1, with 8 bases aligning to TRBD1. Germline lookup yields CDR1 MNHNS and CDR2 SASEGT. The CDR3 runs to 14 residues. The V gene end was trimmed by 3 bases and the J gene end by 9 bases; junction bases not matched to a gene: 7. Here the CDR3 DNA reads TGTGCCAGCAGTGACACACCTGACAGGGGTGAGCAGTTCTTC. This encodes CASSDTPDRGEQFF.

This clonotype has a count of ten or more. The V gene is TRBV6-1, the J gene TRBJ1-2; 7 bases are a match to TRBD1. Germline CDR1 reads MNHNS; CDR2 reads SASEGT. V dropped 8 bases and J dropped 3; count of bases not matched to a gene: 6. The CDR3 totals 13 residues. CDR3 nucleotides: TGTGCCAGCCAGGGGGGGAGGGACTATGGCTACACCTTC. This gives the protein CASQGGRDYGYTF.

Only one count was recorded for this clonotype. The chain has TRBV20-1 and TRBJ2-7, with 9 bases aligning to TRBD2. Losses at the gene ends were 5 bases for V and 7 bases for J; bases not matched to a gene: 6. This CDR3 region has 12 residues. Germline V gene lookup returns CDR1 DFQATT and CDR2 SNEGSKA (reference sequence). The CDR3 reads CSAPTSGREQYF. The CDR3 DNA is TGCAGTGCTCCGACTAGCGGTCGGGAGCAGTACTTC.

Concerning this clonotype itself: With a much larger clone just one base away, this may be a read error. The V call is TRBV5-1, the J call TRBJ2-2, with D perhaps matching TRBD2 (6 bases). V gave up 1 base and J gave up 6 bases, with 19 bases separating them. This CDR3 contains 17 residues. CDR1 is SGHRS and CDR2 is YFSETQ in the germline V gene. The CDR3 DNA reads TGCGCCAGCAGCTTGAGGGCCCGGGGAGGTAACGCCGGGGAGCTGTTTTTT. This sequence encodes CASSLRARGGNAGELFF. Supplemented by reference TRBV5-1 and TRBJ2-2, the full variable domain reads KAGVTQTPRYLIKTRGQQVTLSCSPISGHRSVSWYQQTPGQGLQFLFEYFSETQRNKGNFPGRFSGRQFSNSRSEMNVSTLELGDSALYLCASSLRARGGNAGELFFGEGSRLTVL.

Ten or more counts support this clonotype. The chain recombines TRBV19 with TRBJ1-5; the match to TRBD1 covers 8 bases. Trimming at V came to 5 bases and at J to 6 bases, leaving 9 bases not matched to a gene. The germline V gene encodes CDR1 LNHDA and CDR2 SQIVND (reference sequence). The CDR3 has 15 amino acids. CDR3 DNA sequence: TGTGCCAGTAGTTCGACAGGGGAATACGGTCAGCCCCAGCATTTT. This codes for CASSSTGEYGQPQHF.

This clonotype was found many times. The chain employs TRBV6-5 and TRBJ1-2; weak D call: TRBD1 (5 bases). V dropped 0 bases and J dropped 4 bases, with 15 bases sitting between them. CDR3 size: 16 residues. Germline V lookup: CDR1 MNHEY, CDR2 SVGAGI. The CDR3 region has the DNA TGTGCCAGCAGTTACTCGATCCAGGGCAGGCCCTATGGCTACACCTTC. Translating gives CASSYSIQGRPYGYTF.

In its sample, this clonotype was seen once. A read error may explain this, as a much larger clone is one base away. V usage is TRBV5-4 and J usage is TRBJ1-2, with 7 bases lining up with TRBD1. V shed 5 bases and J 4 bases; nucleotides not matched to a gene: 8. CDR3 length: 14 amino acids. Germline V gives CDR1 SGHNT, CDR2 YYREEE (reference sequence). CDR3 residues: CASRFRQGSYGYTF. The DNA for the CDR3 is TGTGCCAGCAGGTTCAGACAGGGATCCTATGGCTACACCTTC.

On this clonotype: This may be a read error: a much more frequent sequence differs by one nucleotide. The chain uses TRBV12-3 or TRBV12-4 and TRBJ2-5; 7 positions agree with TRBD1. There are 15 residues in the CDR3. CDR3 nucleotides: TGTGCCAGCAGTTTAGGAAGGGGGCGCGAAGAGGCCCAGTACTTC. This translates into CASSLGRGREEAQYF.

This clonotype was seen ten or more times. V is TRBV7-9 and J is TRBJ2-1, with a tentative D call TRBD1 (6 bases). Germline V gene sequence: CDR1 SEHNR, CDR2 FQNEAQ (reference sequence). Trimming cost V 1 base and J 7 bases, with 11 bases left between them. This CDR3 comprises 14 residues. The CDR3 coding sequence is TGTGCCAGCAGCTTAGGTGGGGGCTGGAATGAGCAGTTCTTC. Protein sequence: CASSLGGGWNEQFF.

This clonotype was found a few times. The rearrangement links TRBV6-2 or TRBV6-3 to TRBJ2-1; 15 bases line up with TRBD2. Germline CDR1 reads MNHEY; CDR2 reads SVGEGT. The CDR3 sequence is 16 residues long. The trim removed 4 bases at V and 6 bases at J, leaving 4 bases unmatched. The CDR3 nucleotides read TGTGCCAGCAGTTGGACTAGCGGGGGGGCCGGCAATGAGCAGTTCTTC. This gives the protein CASSWTSGGAGNEQFF.

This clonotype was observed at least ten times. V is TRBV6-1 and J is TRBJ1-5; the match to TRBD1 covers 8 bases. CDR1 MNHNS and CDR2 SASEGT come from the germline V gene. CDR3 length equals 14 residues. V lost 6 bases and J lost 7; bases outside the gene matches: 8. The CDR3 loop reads CASSPGQGNQPQHF. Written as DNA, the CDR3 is TGTGCCAGCAGCCCCGGACAGGGTAACCAGCCCCAGCATTTT.

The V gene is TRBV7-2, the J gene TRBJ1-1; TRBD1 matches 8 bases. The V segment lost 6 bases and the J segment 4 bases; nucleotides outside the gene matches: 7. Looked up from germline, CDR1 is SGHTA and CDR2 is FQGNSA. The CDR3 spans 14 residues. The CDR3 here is CASRPTGEATEAFF. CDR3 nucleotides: TGTGCCAGCAGGCCGACAGGGGAGGCCACTGAAGCTTTCTTT.

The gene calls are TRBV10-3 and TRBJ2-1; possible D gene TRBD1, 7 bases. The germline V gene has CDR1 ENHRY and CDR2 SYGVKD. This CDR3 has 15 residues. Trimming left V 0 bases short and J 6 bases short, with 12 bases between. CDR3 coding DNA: TGTGCCATCAGTGAGTCGCGGGACAGTACCAATGAGCAGTTCTTC. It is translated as CAISESRDSTNEQFF.

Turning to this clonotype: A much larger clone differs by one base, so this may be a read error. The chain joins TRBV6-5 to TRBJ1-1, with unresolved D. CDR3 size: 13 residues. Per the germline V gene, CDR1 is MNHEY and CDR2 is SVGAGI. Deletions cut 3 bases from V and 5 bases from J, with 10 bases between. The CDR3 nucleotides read TGTGCCAGCAGTTATGCAGGAGGTACTGAAGCTTTCTTT. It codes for CASSYAGGTEAFF.

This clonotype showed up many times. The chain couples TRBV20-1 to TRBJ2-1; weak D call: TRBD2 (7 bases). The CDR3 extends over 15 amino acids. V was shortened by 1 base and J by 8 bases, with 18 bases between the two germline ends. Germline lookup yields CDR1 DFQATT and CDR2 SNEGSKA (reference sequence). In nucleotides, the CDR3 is TGCAGTGCTAGAGGACGGGGGGACATCTTCGATGAGCAGTTCTTC. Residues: CSARGRGDIFDEQFF.

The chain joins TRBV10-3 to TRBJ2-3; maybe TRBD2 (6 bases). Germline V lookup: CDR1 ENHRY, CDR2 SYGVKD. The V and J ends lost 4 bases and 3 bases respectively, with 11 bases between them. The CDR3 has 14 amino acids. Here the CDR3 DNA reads TGTGCCATCAGTGGTGTAGCGGCAACAGATACGCAGTATTTT. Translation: CAISGVAATDTQYF.

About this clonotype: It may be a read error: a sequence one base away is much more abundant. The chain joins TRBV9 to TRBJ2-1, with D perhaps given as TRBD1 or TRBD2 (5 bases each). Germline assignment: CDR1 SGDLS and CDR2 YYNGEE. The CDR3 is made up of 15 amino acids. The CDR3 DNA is TGTGTCAGCAGCGTATCTCGGGACCCCGGGGACGAGCAGTTCTTC. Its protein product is CVSSVSRDPGDEQFF.

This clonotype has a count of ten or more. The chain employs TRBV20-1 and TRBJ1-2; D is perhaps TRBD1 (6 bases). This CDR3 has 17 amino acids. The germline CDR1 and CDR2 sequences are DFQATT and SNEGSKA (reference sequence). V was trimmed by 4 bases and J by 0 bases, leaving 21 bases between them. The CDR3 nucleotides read TGCAGTGCTACGGACAGCCAAAAAATCCTAGCTAACTATGGCTACACCTTC. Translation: CSATDSQKILANYGYTF.

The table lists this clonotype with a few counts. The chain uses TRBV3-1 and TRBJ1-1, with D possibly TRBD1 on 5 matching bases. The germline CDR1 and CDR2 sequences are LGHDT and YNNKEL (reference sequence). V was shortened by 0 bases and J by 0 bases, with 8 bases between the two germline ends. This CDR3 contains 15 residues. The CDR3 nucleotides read TGTGCCAGCAGCCAAGATAGACAGATGAACACTGAAGCTTTCTTT. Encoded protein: CASSQDRQMNTEAFF. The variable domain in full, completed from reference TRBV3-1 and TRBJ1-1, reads DTAVSQTPKYLVTQMGNDKSIKCEQNLGHDTMYWYKQDSKKFLKIMFSYNNKELIINETVPNRFSPKSPDKAHLNLHINSLELGDSAVYFCASSQDRQMNTEAFFGQGTRLTVV.

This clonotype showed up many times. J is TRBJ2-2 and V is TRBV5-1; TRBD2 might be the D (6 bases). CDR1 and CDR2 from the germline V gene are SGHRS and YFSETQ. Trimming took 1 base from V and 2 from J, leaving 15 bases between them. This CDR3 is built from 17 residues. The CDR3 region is CASSLRARGGNTGELFF. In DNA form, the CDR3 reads TGCGCCAGCAGCTTGAGGGCCCGGGGAGGTAACACCGGGGAGCTGTTTTTT.